Following are 13 T cell receptor beta chains from one sample sequenced in a study of T cell responses to AZD1222 COVID-19 vaccine. Sequenced by immunoSEQ multiplex PCR; TCRdb stores in-frame clones only, minus some. The data show 140,000 to 150,000 clones, 93% seen once. Sequences were derived from peripheral blood, sampled on day 0 of AZD1222 vaccination. All receptors come from an adult in good health.

The V gene is TRBV3-1 (or the pseudogene TRBV3-2), the J gene TRBJ1-1; D not certain. Germline lookup yields CDR1 LGHDT and CDR2 YNNKEL (reference sequence). The CDR3 loop spans 16 amino acids. Trimming removed 0 bases from V and 1 base from J, with 12 bases in between. CDR3 nucleotide sequence: TGTGCCAGCAGCCAAGACGGAGGTGTACGGAACACTGAAGCTTTCTTT. This gives the protein CASSQDGGVRNTEAFF.

V usage is TRBV7-2 and J usage is TRBJ2-2; no firm D call. Germline V gives CDR1 SGHTA, CDR2 FQGNSA. The CDR3 contains 14 residues. V was pared by 2 bases and J by 7 bases, with 11 bases between. The CDR3 region is CASSLSGGVGELFF. CDR3 in DNA: TGTGCCAGCAGCTTATCAGGTGGAGTCGGGGAGCTGTTTTTT.

The rearrangement links TRBV27 to TRBJ1-2; a possible D gene is TRBD1 (6 bases). This CDR3 is 14 amino acids long. V was trimmed by 7 bases and J by 5 bases, leaving 17 bases between them. CDR1 MNHEY and CDR2 SMNVEV come from the germline V gene (reference sequence). CDR3 sequence reads: CASKITGMGYGYTF. The CDR3 DNA reads TGTGCCAGCAAGATAACAGGGATGGGGTATGGCTACACCTTC.

The chain joins TRBV7-9 to TRBJ1-4, with D possibly being TRBD1 (6 bases). The CDR3 extends over 16 amino acids. Germline CDR1 and CDR2: SEHNR and FQNEAQ (reference sequence). The V and J ends lost 1 base and 8 bases respectively, with 17 bases between them. In DNA form, the CDR3 reads TGTGCCAGCAGCTTAGGTTTCGGAGGGGGGGCCGAAAAACTGTTTTTT. Protein product: CASSLGFGGGAEKLFF.

The chain employs TRBV6-5 and TRBJ1-6; 7 nucleotides align to TRBD1. The CDR3 loop spans 16 amino acids. V lost 0 bases and J lost 7; bases outside the gene matches: 6. Germline V gene data show CDR1 as MNHEY and CDR2 as SVGAGI. CDR3 sequence reads: CASSYSIGGGNSPLHF. CDR3 nucleotide sequence: TGTGCCAGCAGTTACTCTATAGGGGGCGGCAATTCACCCCTCCACTTT.

This rearrangement joins TRBV2 to TRBJ2-6; no firm D call. V shed 3 bases and J shed 0 bases, with 3 bases lying between them. In germline, CDR1 is SNHLY, CDR2 FYNNEI. The CDR3 spans 14 residues. The CDR3 DNA reads TGTGCCAGCAGTGATCCCTCTGGGGCCAACGTCCTGACTTTC. Its translation is CASSDPSGANVLTF.

V is TRBV28 and J is TRBJ1-1; D not resolved. Germline V lookup: CDR1 MDHEN, CDR2 SYDVKM. V was pared by 2 bases and J by 0 bases, with 10 bases between. This CDR3 is 15 amino acids long. This CDR3 is CASSLLASMNTEAFF. The CDR3 DNA follows: TGTGCCAGCAGTTTACTGGCCTCCATGAACACTGAAGCTTTCTTT.

This chain joins TRBV30 and TRBJ2-2; D is unresolved. The CDR3 covers 12 residues. V dropped 4 bases and J dropped 8 bases, with 11 bases sitting between them. Germline V gene lookup returns CDR1 GTSNPN and CDR2 SVGIG (reference sequence). Written as DNA, the CDR3 is TGTGCCTGGACCGATACCTGGGGGGAGCTGTTTTTT. Protein: CAWTDTWGELFF.

This clone has only one observation. The genes are TRBV14 and TRBJ2-7; 7 nucleotides agree with TRBD2. V lost 1 base and J lost 3; bases outside the gene matches: 15. From germline, CDR1 is SGHDN and CDR2 FVKESK. The length of the CDR3 is 18 residues. The CDR3 here is CASSQVSQSGIAVYEQYF. DNA for the CDR3: TGTGCCAGCAGCCAAGTGAGTCAAAGCGGGATCGCGGTCTACGAGCAGTACTTC. The whole variable domain, filled in from reference TRBV14 and TRBJ2-7, reads EAGVTQFPSHSVIEKGQTVTLRCDPISGHDNLYWYRRVMGKEIKFLLHFVKESKQDESGMPNNRFLAERTGGTYSTLKVQPAELEDSGVYFCASSQVSQSGIAVYEQYFGPGTRLTVT.

The chain uses TRBV28 and TRBJ2-5, with TRBD1 matching over 8 bases. V was pared by 3 bases and J by 7 bases, with 7 bases of the junction left unmatched. CDR3 length: 14 residues. CDR1 and CDR2 from the germline V gene are MDHEN and SYDVKM. The CDR3 protein is CASSLRTGWGTQYF. For the CDR3, the DNA is TGTGCCAGCAGTTTGCGGACAGGGTGGGGGACCCAGTACTTC.

This clone has a single count. V is TRBV28 and J is TRBJ1-6; maybe TRBD1 (6 bases). The V gene's germline CDR1 is MDHEN and CDR2 SYDVKM. The ends were cut back, 3 bases at V and 7 bases at J, with 19 bases in the middle. The CDR3 loop spans 17 amino acids. The CDR3 DNA reads TGTGCCAGCAGTTTGGGGGGCGGACTGACTCTGAATTCACCCCTCCACTTT. It codes for CASSLGGGLTLNSPLHF.

V is TRBV27 and J is TRBJ2-5; tentatively, D is TRBD2 (5 bases). The germline V and J ends were trimmed by 7 bases and 1 base, with 13 bases remaining between them. The CDR3 runs to 14 residues. Germline V lookup: CDR1 MNHEY, CDR2 SMNVEV (reference sequence). For the CDR3, the DNA is TGTGCCAGCAAGAGAGGGTGGGGCCAAGAGACCCAGTACTTC. Its protein product is CASKRGWGQETQYF.

The chain has TRBV28 and TRBJ1-2, with 7 nucleotides matching TRBD1. The CDR3 totals 15 residues. V trimming: 3 bases; J trimming: 3 bases; junction bases outside the gene matches: 7. Germline V lookup: CDR1 MDHEN, CDR2 SYDVKM. This chain's CDR3 is CASSLGDREDYGYTF. The CDR3 nucleotides read TGTGCCAGCAGTTTGGGCGACAGGGAGGACTATGGCTACACCTTC.